Sequencing of this T cell receptor beta chain was carried out in a study of CD8+ T cells in alopecia areata. About the study: Patients in the treated group were given tofacitinib by mouth, 5 to 10 mg twice a day.

As for this clone: Antigen specificity is unknown.

Individuals with alopecia areata gave both lesional scalp punch biopsies and peripheral blood for collection. The authors sorted CD4+ and CD8+ T cells from PBMCs. General study points: Whereas mice showed it more clearly, TCR sharing across patients was murkier, possibly because of HLA.

Extraction and reverse transcription of RNA yielded cDNA as the sequencing template. Data came from immunoSEQ multiplex PCR; TCRdb stores just in-frame clones and leaves some out. There are about 130,000 clones in the sample; around three fifths occur only once, and less than 5.5% lies in the top ten. This clonotype was sampled from a human donor with alopecia areata. This specimen was CD4+ T cells sorted from blood, taken at week 0.

CDR3 amino acids: CASSPPRTGWVQPQHF. The CDR3 DNA reads TGTGCCAGCAGCCCACCCCGGACAGGGTGGGTTCAGCCCCAGCATTTT. The chain employs TRBV28 and TRBJ1-5, with 8 bases matching TRBD1. The V gene end was trimmed by 6 bases and the J gene end by 6 bases; junction bases not matched to a gene: 13. Germline assignment: CDR1 MDHEN and CDR2 SYDVKM. CDR3 length: 16 residues. The full variable domain, in which reference TRBV28 and TRBJ1-5 provide the parts outside the CDR3, is DVKVTQSSRYLVKRTGEKVFLECVQDMDHENMFWYRQDPGLGLRLIYFSYDVKMKEKGDIPEGYSVSREKKERFSLILESASTNQTSMYLCASSPPRTGWVQPQHFGDGTRLSIL.